This T cell receptor beta chain was sequenced for a study of Ad26.COV2.S vaccination and SARS-CoV-2 variants. Study in general: Dosing was one shot or two shots 56 days apart.

This table comes from immunoSEQ multiplex PCR, and its TCRdb copy is limited to in-frame clones, with some not included. Of roughly 510,000 clones listed, roughly 85% are singletons. Treatment meaning: roughly 18 received Ad26.COV2.S at low or high dose, single or two shots; 5 received placebo; per-sample allocation not given. Sampling was done on day 63 after the first vaccine or placebo injection. In germline, CDR1 is MNHEY, CDR2 SVGEGT. This CDR3 is built from 15 residues. The V and J ends lost 6 bases and 6 bases, in that order; junction bases with no gene match: 14. Here the sequenced sample was peripheral blood, taken in a trial of Ad26.COV2.S vaccine versus placebo. The chain uses TRBV6-2 or TRBV6-3 and TRBJ2-7; 7 bases line up with TRBD2. This sequence originates from a person aged 18-60 years who received the Ad26.COV2.S COVID-19 vaccine or a placebo. CDR3 residues: CASSPFAAGVGEQYF. In DNA, the CDR3 is TGTGCCAGCAGCCCCTTTGCCGCGGGAGTAGGCGAGCAGTACTTC.